This T cell receptor (beta chain) derives from a study of response to subunit inactivated influenza vaccine. This CDR3 is built from 12 residues. The V end was cut by 7 bases, the J end by 3 bases, with 12 bases between. Per germline, CDR1 DFQATT and CDR2 SNEGSKA (reference sequence). Study results and limitations: Seasonal influenza vaccination, on each occasion, was suggested by the authors to recruit few new T cells.

This clonotype was seen a few times. The antigen remains unidentified. TCRdb recomputed calls from the RT-PCR reads with MiXCR, one row per CDR3 protein. The sample has about 700,000 distinct CDR3 sequences; 14% are singletons. This receptor was taken from a man aged 50 or older who received an inactivated influenza vaccine. The V gene is TRBV20-1, the J gene TRBJ1-1; D is perhaps TRBD1 (6 bases). The sample here was PBMCs from blood, taken roughly 2 weeks before vaccination. CDR3 sequence reads: CSGYRGHTEAFF. The CDR3 nucleotides are TGCAGTGGGTACCGGGGGCACACTGAAGCTTTCTTT.